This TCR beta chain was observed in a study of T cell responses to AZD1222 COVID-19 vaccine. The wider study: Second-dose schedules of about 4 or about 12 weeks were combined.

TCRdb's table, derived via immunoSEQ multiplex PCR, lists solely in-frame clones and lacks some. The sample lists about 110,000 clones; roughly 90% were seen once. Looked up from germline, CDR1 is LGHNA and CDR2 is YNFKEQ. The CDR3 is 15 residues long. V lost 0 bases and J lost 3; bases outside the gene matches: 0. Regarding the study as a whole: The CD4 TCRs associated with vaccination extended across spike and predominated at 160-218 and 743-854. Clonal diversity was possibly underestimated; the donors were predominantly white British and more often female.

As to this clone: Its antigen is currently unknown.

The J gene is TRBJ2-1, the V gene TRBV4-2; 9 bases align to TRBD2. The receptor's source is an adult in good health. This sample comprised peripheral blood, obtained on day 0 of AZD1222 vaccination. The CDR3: CASSQDSGGYNEQFF. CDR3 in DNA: TGTGCCAGCAGCCAAGATAGCGGGGGCTACAATGAGCAGTTCTTC.